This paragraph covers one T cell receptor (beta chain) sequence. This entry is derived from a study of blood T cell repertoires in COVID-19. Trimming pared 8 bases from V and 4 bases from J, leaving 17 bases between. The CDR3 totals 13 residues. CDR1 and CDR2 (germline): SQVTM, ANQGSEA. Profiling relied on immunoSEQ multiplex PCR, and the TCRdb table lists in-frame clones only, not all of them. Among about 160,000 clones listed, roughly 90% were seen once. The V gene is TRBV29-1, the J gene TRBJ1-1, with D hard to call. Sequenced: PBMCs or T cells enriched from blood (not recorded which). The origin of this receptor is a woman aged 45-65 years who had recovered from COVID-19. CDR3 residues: CSPSEGPGTEAFF. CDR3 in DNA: TGCAGCCCCTCGGAGGGCCCGGGCACTGAAGCTTTCTTT.